The present TCR beta chain was sequenced within a study of T-cell reconstitution after alpha-beta-depleted transplantation in children. Unique molecular identifiers tagged the TCRbeta library. In TCRdb, the PCR reads were re-called with MiXCR into one record per CDR3 protein. The table shows 70,000 to 95,000 distinct CDR3 sequences, with 10% to 15% occurring only once. The V end lost 4 bases, the J end lost 2 bases, and 11 bases lay between the germline ends. CDR1 ENHRY and CDR2 SYGVKD come from the germline V gene. The CDR3 extends over 14 amino acids. This clonotype was seen many times. The TCR originated in a human donor who donated a stem cell graft to a child with inherited bone marrow failure. This specimen was PBMCs from the stem cell graft donor, taken from the stem cell graft. The chain employs TRBV10-3 and TRBJ2-5; tentative D call: TRBD1 (5 bases). In nucleotides, the CDR3 is TGTGCCATCAGTGCCGGGCAGGGACAAGAGACCCAGTACTTC. It yields the protein CAISAGQGQETQYF.